This TCR beta chain is drawn from a study of beta chain features in type 1 diabetes. CDR1 and CDR2 from the germline V gene are MNHNS and SASEGT. The V and J ends lost 3 bases and 0 bases, in that order; junction bases with no gene match: 5. The CDR3 is 16 amino acids. The whole isolated RNA underwent reverse transcription, so sequencing captured expressed TCRB transcripts. Produced via immunoSEQ multiplex PCR; TCRdb's table is partial and in-frame only. The sample holds almost 350,000 clones, roughly 9% seen once. Notes on the study in general: When Type 1 diabetes patients were examined, their TCRB CDR3s proved moderately but significantly shorter in all four CD4+ subsets.

To note about this clone: Its target is not known.

The V and J genes are TRBV6-1 and TRBJ1-3; 7 bases line up with TRBD1. This receptor was taken from a man younger than 45 with type 1 diabetes. Sample: central memory CD4+ T cells from blood. In DNA form, the CDR3 reads TGTGCCAGCAGTGACAAGACAGGGAGCTCTGGAAACACCATATATTTT. Translated, it gives CASSDKTGSSGNTIYF.